This TCR beta chain was identified in a study of siplizumab effects on memory and regulatory T cells (dated by TCRdb to about 2019). The study in broad terms: The study looked at the effect of siplizumab, an anti-CD2 antibody, on alloreactive T-cell subsets in allogeneic mixed lymphocyte reactions made from human PBMCs. Broad study findings and their caveats: In reactions with siplizumab, an average of 68.8% of mappable alloreactive CD4+ clones were Treg-derived, compared with roughly 27% in control reactions. Compared with memory T cells, unstimulated naive T cells appeared more diverse, and naive cells seemed to make a substantial contribution to the alloresponse. Because sequences below about 10^-5 frequency were poorly captured, only a minor fraction of alloreactive clones could be mapped to unstimulated subsets. Whether proliferating Tregs from siplizumab cultures were suppressive was not functionally confirmed. For roughly 75-95% of proliferating CD4+ or CD8+ clones, no naive or memory phenotype could be assigned. The cumulative frequency of alloreactive sequences that could be traced back to unstimulated CD4+ memory T cells was significantly reduced by siplizumab.

A remark on this clone: What antigen it recognizes has not been identified. No base quality information exists; no much larger clone differs at one position.

Sorted unstimulated T cells and proliferating T cells recovered from mixed lymphocyte reactions were subjected to TCRbeta CDR3 sequencing. Fresh whole blood from approximately ten HLA-typed healthy donors was used to isolate PBMCs. CDR3 length: 15 amino acids, cysteine to phenylalanine. Only CDR3 DNA is held: 45 bases, read in frame from base 1. The V end loses 0 bases and the J end loses 6 bases, and a stretch of 11 bases separates them. The germline V gene gives CDR1 as SGHDN and CDR2 as FVKESK. The library relied on the immunoSEQ multiplex PCR assay. Each sample had some 9.7 x 10^4 TCR templates assayed by the deep sequencing platform. Genomic DNA extracted from sorted T cells was used for TCRbeta CDR3 sequencing. Under the source paper's analysis protocol: Clonal analysis of TCRbeta CDR3 data was done in the R programming language. Comparing unstimulated samples against CFSE-low samples taken after the reaction was how alloreactive CD4+ and CD8+ clones were defined. Regulatory or non-regulatory origin of alloreactive CD4+ clones was assigned by matching sequences to the sorted unstimulated Treg and non-Treg repertoires. TCRdb mirrors the immuneACCESS table, restricted to in-frame sequences. Some clones are absent from its copies; in checked studies, under half trace to an unresolved V gene, and the reason for the others is unknown. Clone size and V and J calls were adopted from that table, with D and trimming inferred from the DNA. This sample lists about 97,000 clones; roughly 90% were detected once. The ten biggest clones cover roughly 1.1% of the sample.

Material: CD4+ T cells sorted from blood. The TCR sequence derives from a human donor in good health. The sequence links TRBV14 to TRBJ2-2; the D segment cannot be called with confidence. Here is the DNA: TGTGCCAGCAGCCAAGATGCCACTATCCCCGGGGAGCTGTTTTTT. The translation is CASSQDATIPGELFF.